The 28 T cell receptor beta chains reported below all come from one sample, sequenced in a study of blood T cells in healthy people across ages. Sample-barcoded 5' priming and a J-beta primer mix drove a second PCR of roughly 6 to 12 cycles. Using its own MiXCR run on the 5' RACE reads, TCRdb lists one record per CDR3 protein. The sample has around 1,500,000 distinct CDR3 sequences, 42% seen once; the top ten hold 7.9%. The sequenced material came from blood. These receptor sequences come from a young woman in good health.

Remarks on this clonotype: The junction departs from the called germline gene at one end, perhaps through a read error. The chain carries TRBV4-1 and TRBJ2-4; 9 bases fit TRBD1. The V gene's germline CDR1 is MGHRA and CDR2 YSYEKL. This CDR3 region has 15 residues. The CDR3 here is CASRQGLQGAREQYF. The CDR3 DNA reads TGCGCCAGCCGCCAAGGTCTACAGGGGGCTCGAGAGCAGTACTTC.

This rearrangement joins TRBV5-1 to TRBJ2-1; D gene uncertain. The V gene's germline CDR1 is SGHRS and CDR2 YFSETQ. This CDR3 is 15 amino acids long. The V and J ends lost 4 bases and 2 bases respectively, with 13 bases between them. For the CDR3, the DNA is TGCGCCAGCAGCGCACGAACTGCCACCTACAATGAGCAGTTCTTC. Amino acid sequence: CASSARTATYNEQFF.

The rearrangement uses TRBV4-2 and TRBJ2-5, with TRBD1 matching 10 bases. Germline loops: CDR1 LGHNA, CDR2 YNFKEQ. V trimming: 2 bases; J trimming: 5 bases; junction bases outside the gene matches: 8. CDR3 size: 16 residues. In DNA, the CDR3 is TGTGCCAGCAGCCAAAGACAGGGGGCCACCCAGGAGACCCAGTACTTC. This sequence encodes CASSQRQGATQETQYF.

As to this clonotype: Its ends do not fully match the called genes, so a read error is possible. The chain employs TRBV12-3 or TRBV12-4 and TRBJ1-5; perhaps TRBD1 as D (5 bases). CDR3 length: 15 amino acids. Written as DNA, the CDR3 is TGTGTCAGCAGTTTCACCCGGGGCGGCAATCAGCCCCAGCATTTT. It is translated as CVSSFTRGGNQPQHF.

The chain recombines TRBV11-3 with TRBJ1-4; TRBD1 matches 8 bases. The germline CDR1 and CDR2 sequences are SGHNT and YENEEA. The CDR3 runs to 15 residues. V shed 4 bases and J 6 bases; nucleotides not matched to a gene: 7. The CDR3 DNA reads TGTGCCAGCAGCTCCGGACAGGGCGGAGATGAAAAACTGTTTTTT. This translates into CASSSGQGGDEKLFF.

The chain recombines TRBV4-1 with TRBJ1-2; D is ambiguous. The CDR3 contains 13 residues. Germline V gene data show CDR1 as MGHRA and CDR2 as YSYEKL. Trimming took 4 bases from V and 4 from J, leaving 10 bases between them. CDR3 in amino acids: CASSPSEGYGYTF. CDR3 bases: TGCGCCAGCAGCCCCTCGGAGGGCTATGGCTACACCTTC.

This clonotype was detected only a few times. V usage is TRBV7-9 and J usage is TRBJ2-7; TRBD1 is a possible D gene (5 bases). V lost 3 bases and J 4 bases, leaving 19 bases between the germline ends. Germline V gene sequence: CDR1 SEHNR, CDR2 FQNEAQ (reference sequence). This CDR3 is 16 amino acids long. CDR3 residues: CASSLLGRPPFYEQYF. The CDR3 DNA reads TGTGCCAGCAGCTTGCTGGGGCGCCCCCCGTTTTACGAGCAGTACTTC. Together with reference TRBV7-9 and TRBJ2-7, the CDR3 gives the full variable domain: DTGVSQNPRHKITKRGQNVTFRCDPISEHNRLYWYRQTLGQGPEFLTYFQNEAQLEKSRLLSDRFSAERPKGSFSTLEIQRTEQGDSAMYLCASSLLGRPPFYEQYFGPGTRLTVT.

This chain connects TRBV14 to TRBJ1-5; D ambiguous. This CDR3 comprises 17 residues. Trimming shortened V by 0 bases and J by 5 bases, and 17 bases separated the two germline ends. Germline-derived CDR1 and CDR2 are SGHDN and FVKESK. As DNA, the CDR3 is TGTGCCAGCAGCCAAGATGGTAAAGGCCTCAGATATCAGCCCCAGCATTTT. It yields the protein CASSQDGKGLRYQPQHF.

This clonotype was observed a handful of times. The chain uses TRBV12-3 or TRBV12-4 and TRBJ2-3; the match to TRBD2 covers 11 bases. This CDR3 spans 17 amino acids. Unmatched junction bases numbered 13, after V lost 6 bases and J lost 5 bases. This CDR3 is CASSPLAGGVAGDTQYF. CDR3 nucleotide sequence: TGTGCCAGCAGCCCATTAGCGGGAGGGGTAGCGGGAGATACGCAGTATTTT.

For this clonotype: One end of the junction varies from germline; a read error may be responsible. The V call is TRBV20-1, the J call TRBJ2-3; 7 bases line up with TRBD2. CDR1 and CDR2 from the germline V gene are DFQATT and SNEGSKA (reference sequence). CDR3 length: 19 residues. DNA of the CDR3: TGCAGTGCTGGAGATCCGGGGCTAGCGGTGGTAGCGTCGACAGATACGCAGTATTTT. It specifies CSAGDPGLAVVASTDTQYF.

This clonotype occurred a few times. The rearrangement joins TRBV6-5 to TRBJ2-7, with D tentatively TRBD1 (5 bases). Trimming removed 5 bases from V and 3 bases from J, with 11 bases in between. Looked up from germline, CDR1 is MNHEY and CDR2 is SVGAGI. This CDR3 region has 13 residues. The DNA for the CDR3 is TGTGCCAGCAGTGACTTAGGGGACTACGAGCAGTACTTC. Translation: CASSDLGDYEQYF.

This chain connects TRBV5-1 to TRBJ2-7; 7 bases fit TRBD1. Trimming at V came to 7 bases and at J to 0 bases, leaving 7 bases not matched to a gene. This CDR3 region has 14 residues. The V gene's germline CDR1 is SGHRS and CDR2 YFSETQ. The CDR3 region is CASRTGDYSYEQYF. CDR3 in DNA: TGCGCCAGCCGGACAGGAGATTACTCCTACGAGCAGTACTTC.

The CDR3 spells CAISEGRRVDTQYF. CDR3 nucleotide sequence: TGTGCCATCAGTGAAGGCCGTAGAGTAGATACGCAGTATTTT. The gene calls are TRBV10-3 and TRBJ2-3; D gene ambiguous. Germline CDR1 reads ENHRY; CDR2 reads SYGVKD. V was shortened by 3 bases and J by 5 bases, with 12 bases between the two germline ends. The CDR3 contains 14 residues.

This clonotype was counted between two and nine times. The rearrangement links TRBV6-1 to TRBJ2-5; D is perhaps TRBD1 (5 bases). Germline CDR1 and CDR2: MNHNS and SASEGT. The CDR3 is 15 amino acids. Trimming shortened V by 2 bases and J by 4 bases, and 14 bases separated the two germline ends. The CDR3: CASSELSGRGETQYF. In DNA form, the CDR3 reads TGTGCCAGCAGTGAATTATCAGGGCGTGGAGAGACCCAGTACTTC.

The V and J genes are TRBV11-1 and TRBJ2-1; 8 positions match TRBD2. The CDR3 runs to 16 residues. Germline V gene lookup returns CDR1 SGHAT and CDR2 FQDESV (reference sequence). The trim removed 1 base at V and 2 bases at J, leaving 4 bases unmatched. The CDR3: CASSLEAGVPYNEQFF. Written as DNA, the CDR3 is TGTGCCAGCAGCTTAGAAGCGGGGGTTCCCTACAATGAGCAGTTCTTC.

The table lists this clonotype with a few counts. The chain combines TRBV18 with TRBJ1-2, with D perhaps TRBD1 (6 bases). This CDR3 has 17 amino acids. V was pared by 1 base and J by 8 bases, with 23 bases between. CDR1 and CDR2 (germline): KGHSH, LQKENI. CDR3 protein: CASSPQRTGTSMSGYTF. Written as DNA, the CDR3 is TGTGCCAGCTCACCACAACGTACCGGGACATCTATGTCGGGCTACACCTTC.

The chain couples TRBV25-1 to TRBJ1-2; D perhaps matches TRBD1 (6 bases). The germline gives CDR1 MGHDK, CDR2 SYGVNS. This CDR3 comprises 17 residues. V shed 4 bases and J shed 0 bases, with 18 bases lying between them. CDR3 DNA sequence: TGTGCCAGCAGTGCCGCAGAAGGGGACACCACTAACTATGGCTACACCTTC. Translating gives CASSAAEGDTTNYGYTF.

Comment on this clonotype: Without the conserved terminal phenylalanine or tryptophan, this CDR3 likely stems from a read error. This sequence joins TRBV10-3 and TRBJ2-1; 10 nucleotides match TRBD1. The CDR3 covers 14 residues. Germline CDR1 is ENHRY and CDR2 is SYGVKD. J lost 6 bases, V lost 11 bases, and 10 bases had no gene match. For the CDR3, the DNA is TGTGCCGCTAAACCGGGACAGGGGTTCAATGAGCAGTTCGTC. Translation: CAAKPGQGFNEQFV.

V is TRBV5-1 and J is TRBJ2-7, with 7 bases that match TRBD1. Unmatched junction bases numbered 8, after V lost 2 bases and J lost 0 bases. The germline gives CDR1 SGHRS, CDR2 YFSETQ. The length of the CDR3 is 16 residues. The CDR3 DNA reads TGCGCCAGCAGCTTACTAGTGGGGACAGACTCCTACGAGCAGTACTTC. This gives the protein CASSLLVGTDSYEQYF.

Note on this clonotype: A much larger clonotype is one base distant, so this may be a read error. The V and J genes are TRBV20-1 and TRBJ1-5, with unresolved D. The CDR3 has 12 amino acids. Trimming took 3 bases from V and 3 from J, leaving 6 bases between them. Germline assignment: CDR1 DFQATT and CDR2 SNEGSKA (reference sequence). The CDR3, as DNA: TGCAGTGCTAGTCAGATCAATCAGCCCCAGCATTTT. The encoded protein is CSASQINQPQHF.

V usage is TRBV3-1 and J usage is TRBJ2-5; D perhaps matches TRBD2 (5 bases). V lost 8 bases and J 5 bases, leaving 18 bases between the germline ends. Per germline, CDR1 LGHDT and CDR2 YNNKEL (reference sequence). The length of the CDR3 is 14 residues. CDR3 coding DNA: TGTGCCAGCGCGTGGGCCGGGAATCTGGAGACCCAGTACTTC. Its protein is CASAWAGNLETQYF.

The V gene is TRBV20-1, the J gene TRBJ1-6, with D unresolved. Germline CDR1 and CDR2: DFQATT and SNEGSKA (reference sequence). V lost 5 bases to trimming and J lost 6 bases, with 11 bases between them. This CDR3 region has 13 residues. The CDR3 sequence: CSAFVGSNSPLHF. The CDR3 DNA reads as TGCAGTGCTTTTGTTGGCTCTAATTCACCCCTCCACTTT.

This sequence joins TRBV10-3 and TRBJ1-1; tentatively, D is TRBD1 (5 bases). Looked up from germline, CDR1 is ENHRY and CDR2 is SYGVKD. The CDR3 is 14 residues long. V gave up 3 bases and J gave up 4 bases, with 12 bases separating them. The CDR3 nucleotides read TGTGCCATCAGTGATGGGGGAGGCGGCACTGAAGCTTTCTTT. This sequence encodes CAISDGGGGTEAFF.

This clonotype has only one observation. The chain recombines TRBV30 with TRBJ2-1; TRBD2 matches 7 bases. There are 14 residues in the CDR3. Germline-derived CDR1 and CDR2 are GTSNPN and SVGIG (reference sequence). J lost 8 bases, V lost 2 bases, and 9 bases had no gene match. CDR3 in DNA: TGTGCCTGGAGTCCCGGGGGAGGGGTGGATGAGCAGTTCTTC. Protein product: CAWSPGGGVDEQFF.

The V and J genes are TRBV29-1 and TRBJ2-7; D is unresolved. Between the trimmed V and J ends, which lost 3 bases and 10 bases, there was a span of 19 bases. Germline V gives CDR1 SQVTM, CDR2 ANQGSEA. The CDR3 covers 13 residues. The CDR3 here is CSVDVATQDTQYF. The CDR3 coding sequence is TGCAGCGTTGATGTTGCGACCCAAGACACCCAGTACTTC.

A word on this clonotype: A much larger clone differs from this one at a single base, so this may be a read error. The CDR3 nucleotides read TGTGCCAGCAGAGCTAGCGGGAGGCCCTACGAGCAGTACTTC. Amino acid sequence: CASRASGRPYEQYF. The V call is TRBV7-2, the J call TRBJ2-7, with 11 bases aligning to TRBD2. The CDR3 runs to 14 residues. Germline V CDR1 and CDR2: SGHTA, FQGNSA. The V gene end was trimmed by 6 bases and the J gene end by 2 bases; junction bases not matched to a gene: 3.

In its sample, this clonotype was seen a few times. CDR3 loop: CASSPQSNAFF. DNA for the CDR3: TGTGCCAGCAGTCCGCAAAGTAATGCTTTCTTT. The rearrangement joins TRBV28 to TRBJ1-1; no clear D gene. V was pared by 5 bases and J by 11 bases, with 12 bases between. CDR3 length equals 11 residues. CDR1 is MDHEN, CDR2 SYDVKM, per germline.

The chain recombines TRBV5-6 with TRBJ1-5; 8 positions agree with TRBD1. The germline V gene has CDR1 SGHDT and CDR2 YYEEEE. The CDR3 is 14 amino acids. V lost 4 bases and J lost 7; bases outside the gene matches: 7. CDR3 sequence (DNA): TGTGCCAGCAGCCAGGACAGGGCTGGACAGCCCCAGCATTTT. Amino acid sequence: CASSQDRAGQPQHF.